The clone carrying this TCR beta chain was counted at least ten times. Its cognate antigen is unknown. This record comes from a study of regulatory T cells in long-lasting Graves disease. Across the whole study: Duration of antithyroid drug therapy among newly diagnosed Graves' patients was under 3 months. Study conclusions and caveats: Preferential use of TRBV28, TRBJ1-2 and TRBJ2-5 was seen in persistent disease. Public clonotype sharing was higher in persistent than newly diagnosed patients.

Indicated time point: newly diagnosed GD, antithyroid drugs for less than 3 months. RNA from PBMCs was the source of the TCR library. The V end lost 7 bases, the J end lost 3 bases, and 16 bases lay between the germline ends. Germline CDR1 and CDR2: MNHNS and SASEGT. CDR3 length: 16 residues. Building of the TCR beta libraries involved iRepertoire HTBI primers and Arm-PCR of CDR3 regions. Using its own MiXCR run on the multiplex PCR reads, TCRdb lists one record per CDR3 protein. The data show about 540,000 distinct CDR3 sequences, about 14% seen once. These sequences were also reported in another study, on T cells in Graves' hyperthyroidism and ophthalmopathy. Per that paper: Blood also showed most of the thyroid clonotypes that were expanded above 0.001.

The source was peripheral blood mononuclear cells (PBMCs), collected at new diagnosis, from a patient treated with antithyroid drugs. The sequence was collected from a man younger than 45 with Graves disease. The rearrangement links TRBV6-1 to TRBJ2-6; D is perhaps TRBD2 (7 bases). The CDR3: CASTRRGAGGANVLTF. The CDR3 nucleotides are TGTGCCAGCACCAGACGGGGGGCCGGTGGGGCCAACGTCCTGACTTTC.